The 22 T cell receptor beta chains in this list originate from one sample, sequenced in a study of CD8+CD57+ T cells in acquired aplastic anemia. Genomic DNA, the template, was used for profiling of the TCR beta VDJ and CDR3. TCRdb reprocessed the reads via MiXCR and lists one record per CDR3 protein. Of 200,000 to 250,000 distinct CDR3 sequences in the sample, approximately 35% were seen once. The sample comprised sorted CD4+, CD8+, or CD8+CD57+ T cells (not recorded which) from PBMCs. The receptors originated from a human donor in good health, serving as a control.

As to this clonotype: One end of the junction does not line up with germline, which may come from a read error. This chain joins TRBV10-3 and TRBJ2-2, with 7 bases identical to TRBD1. Germline assignment: CDR1 ENHRY and CDR2 SYGVKD. The CDR3 loop spans 17 amino acids. The CDR3 nucleotides are TGTGCCAGCAGTGAGCTAAAAGGTTCAGGGGGCACCGGGGAGCTGTTTTTT. Its protein product is CASSELKGSGGTGELFF.

There are a few counts of this clonotype. The junction differs from germline at one of its ends, possibly a read error. The J gene is TRBJ1-5, the V gene TRBV19; a weak D match, TRBD1 (5 bases). The CDR3 loop spans 16 amino acids. Per germline, CDR1 LNHDA and CDR2 SQIVND (reference sequence). As DNA, the CDR3 is TGTGCCAGTAATATAGCATGGGGGAATAGCAATCAGCCCCAGCATTTT. As protein: CASNIAWGNSNQPQHF.

Note on this clonotype: A much larger clone differs by one base, so this may be a read error. The chain combines TRBV4-1 with TRBJ1-2; possibly TRBD1 for D (5 bases). The CDR3 extends over 13 amino acids. Germline CDR1 MGHRA, CDR2 YSYEKL. The CDR3 protein is CASSQDRDYGYAF. DNA for the CDR3: TGCGCCAGCAGCCAAGATCGGGACTATGGCTACGCCTTC.

This chain uses TRBV19 with TRBJ2-2; the match to TRBD1 covers 9 bases. Germline values: CDR1 LNHDA, CDR2 SQIVND (reference sequence). V lost 9 bases, J lost 3 bases, and 5 bases stayed unmatched. CDR3 size: 14 residues. The CDR3 here is CASRDRGYTGELFF. CDR3 nucleotide sequence: TGTGCCAGCCGCGACAGGGGGTACACCGGGGAGCTGTTTTTT.

This clonotype was detected only a few times. This chain joins TRBV25-1 and TRBJ1-5; D is unclear. The V and J ends lost 5 bases and 0 bases respectively, with 20 bases between them. Germline assignment: CDR1 MGHDK and CDR2 SYGVNS. The CDR3 loop spans 18 amino acids. CDR3 region: CASSLAPLNSYSNQPQHF. The CDR3 nucleotides read TGTGCCAGCAGTTTGGCCCCCTTAAATAGCTATAGCAATCAGCCCCAGCATTTT.

Regarding this clonotype: This may arise from a read error, as a much more abundant clone is one base away. The chain recombines TRBV5-1 with TRBJ2-1; TRBD1 aligns across 7 bases. This CDR3 is 14 amino acids long. Germline CDR1 reads SGHRS; CDR2 reads YFSETQ. Losses at the gene ends were 5 bases for V and 0 bases for J; bases not matched to a gene: 2. CDR3 DNA: TGCGCCAGCAGTTGGGACAGCTCCTACAATGAGCAGTTCTTC. This sequence encodes CASSWDSSYNEQFF.

The V call is TRBV20-1, the J call TRBJ2-5; 7 bases line up with TRBD1. From germline, CDR1 is DFQATT and CDR2 SNEGSKA (reference sequence). The CDR3 is 17 amino acids. V lost 4 bases, J lost 1 base, and 15 bases stayed unmatched. For the CDR3, the DNA is TGCAGTGCTACCTCCGGGACCCTCCAGGGGGTCCAAGAGACCCAGTACTTC. Translating gives CSATSGTLQGVQETQYF.

This clonotype was found a few times. This sequence joins TRBV12-3 or TRBV12-4 and TRBJ1-5; possible D gene TRBD1, 5 bases. Trimming stripped 9 bases from V and 1 base from J, with 7 bases between. CDR3 length equals 12 residues. The CDR3 loop reads CARRGSNQPQHF. CDR3 in DNA: TGTGCCAGGAGGGGAAGCAATCAGCCCCAGCATTTT.

In its sample, this clonotype was seen many times. The chain uses TRBV10-3 and TRBJ1-1; TRBD1 might be the D (5 bases). Per germline, CDR1 ENHRY and CDR2 SYGVKD. The V end lost 4 bases, the J end lost 5 bases, and 14 bases lay between the germline ends. The CDR3 has 14 residues. The CDR3 DNA reads as TGTGCCATCAGTGCCGGGGGAAGGGGAACTGAAGCTTTCTTT. As protein: CAISAGGRGTEAFF.

This clonotype was seen a handful of times. This sequence joins TRBV30 and TRBJ1-1; D call uncertain. This CDR3 is 13 amino acids long. Trimming stripped 3 bases from V and 0 bases from J, with 8 bases between. Looked up from germline, CDR1 is GTSNPN and CDR2 is SVGIG (reference sequence). The CDR3 DNA reads as TGTGCCTGGAGAGAGAGCATGAACACTGAAGCTTTCTTT. Protein product: CAWRESMNTEAFF.

Remarks on this clonotype: Being one base from a much bigger clone, this may be a read error. The chain carries TRBV20-1 and TRBJ1-2; TRBD1 might be the D (5 bases). CDR1 is DFQATT and CDR2 is SNEGSKA in the germline V gene (reference sequence). This CDR3 comprises 13 residues. Trimming shortened V by 0 bases and J by 5 bases, and 10 bases separated the two germline ends. The CDR3 bases are TGCAGTGCTAGAGACAGGGTTGTGTATGGCTACACCTTC. This sequence encodes CSARDRVVYGYTF.

This clonotype was seen at least ten times. CDR3 sequence reads: CASSESRADTQYF. In DNA, the CDR3 is TGCGCCAGCAGTGAGTCCAGGGCAGATACGCAGTATTTT. The rearrangement links TRBV10-1 to TRBJ2-3; D possibly corresponds to TRBD1 (5 bases). Germline values: CDR1 WNHNN, CDR2 SYGVQD (reference sequence). Trimming took 0 bases from V and 4 from J, leaving 5 bases between them. The CDR3 loop spans 13 amino acids.

The rearrangement links TRBV7-3 to TRBJ2-7; D ambiguous. Germline V gene sequence: CDR1 SGHTA, CDR2 FQGTGA. The CDR3 consists of 13 residues. The V end was cut by 6 bases, the J end by 1 base, with 10 bases between. This chain's CDR3 is CASRSQESYEQYF. CDR3 sequence (DNA): TGTGCCAGCAGATCCCAGGAATCCTACGAGCAGTACTTC.

This clonotype was recorded at least ten times. V and J are TRBV7-9 and TRBJ1-1, with a possible D match to TRBD1 (5 bases). CDR3 length equals 15 residues. The germline V gene encodes CDR1 SEHNR and CDR2 FQNEAQ (reference sequence). Trimming removed 1 base at V and 1 base at J, with 10 bases between. The CDR3 sequence is CASSLGGVGNTEAFF. CDR3 in DNA: TGTGCCAGCAGCTTAGGGGGCGTAGGGAACACTGAAGCTTTCTTT.

The chain couples TRBV7-1 to TRBJ1-2; 8 nucleotides align to TRBD1. TRBV7-1 is identified as an open reading frame with a role that is uncertain. J was trimmed by 0 bases and V by 3 bases; bases with no gene match: 6. This CDR3 has 16 amino acids. The CDR3 DNA follows: TGTGCCAGCAGCTCTCTGGGGGACAGGACTAACTATGGCTACACCTTC. It yields the protein CASSSLGDRTNYGYTF.

The chain links TRBV14 to TRBJ1-1; D is undetermined. Between the trimmed V and J ends, which lost 2 bases and 1 base, there was a span of 17 bases. CDR3 length: 17 amino acids. The germline gives CDR1 SGHDN, CDR2 FVKESK. CDR3 sequence: CASSQPGLRTPNTEAFF. The CDR3 DNA reads TGTGCCAGCAGCCAACCAGGATTGAGAACCCCGAACACTGAAGCTTTCTTT.

The chain recombines TRBV29-1 with TRBJ1-2; 9 bases align to TRBD1. The CDR3 is 12 residues long. With V trimmed by 6 bases and J by 7 bases, 6 bases remained unmatched. In germline, CDR1 is SQVTM, CDR2 ANQGSEA. The CDR3 loop is CSVRQGVGGYTF. The CDR3 nucleotides read TGCAGCGTAAGACAGGGGGTTGGTGGCTACACCTTC.

The rearrangement joins TRBV7-9 to TRBJ1-6, with D hard to call. Trimming took off 3 bases at V and 9 bases at J, with 12 bases between the two ends. The CDR3 totals 14 residues. CDR1 SEHNR and CDR2 FQNEAQ come from the germline V gene (reference sequence). CDR3 sequence reads: CASSLGQSASPLHF. The CDR3 bases are TGTGCCAGCAGCTTGGGTCAGTCGGCTTCACCCCTCCACTTT. Combining the CDR3 with reference TRBV7-9 and TRBJ1-6 gives the whole variable domain DTGVSQNPRHKITKRGQNVTFRCDPISEHNRLYWYRQTLGQGPEFLTYFQNEAQLEKSRLLSDRFSAERPKGSFSTLEIQRTEQGDSAMYLCASSLGQSASPLHFGNGTRLTVT.

V usage is TRBV25-1 and J usage is TRBJ2-1; no clear D gene. The V gene lost 4 bases and the J gene lost 9 bases, with 19 bases spanning the gap. The CDR3 sequence is 15 residues long. Germline V lookup: CDR1 MGHDK, CDR2 SYGVNS. In nucleotides, the CDR3 is TGTGCCAGCAGTGCTAGAGCCTTTTCGGCTGGTGAGCAGTTCTTC. Translated: CASSARAFSAGEQFF.

This clonotype was recorded a few times. The chain links TRBV20-1 to TRBJ1-5, with D possibly TRBD1 on 5 matching bases. Trimming pared 3 bases from V and 6 bases from J, leaving 12 bases between. Per germline, CDR1 DFQATT and CDR2 SNEGSKA (reference sequence). The CDR3 totals 13 residues. The CDR3 sequence: CSASGQGGQPQHF. CDR3 sequence (DNA): TGCAGTGCTAGTGGGCAGGGAGGTCAGCCCCAGCATTTT.

This clonotype was observed a handful of times. The chain employs TRBV3-1 and TRBJ2-7, with 8 positions matching TRBD2. V was pared by 4 bases and J by 4 bases, with 15 bases of the junction left unmatched. This CDR3 has 17 residues. Germline V lookup: CDR1 LGHDT, CDR2 YNNKEL (reference sequence). DNA of the CDR3: TGTGCCAGCAGCCCCACACGGGGGGGACCGGGACCTTACGAGCAGTACTTC. As protein: CASSPTRGGPGPYEQYF.

V is TRBV11-1 and J is TRBJ2-2; D may be TRBD1 (5 bases). Germline CDR1 is SGHAT and CDR2 is FQDESV (reference sequence). The CDR3 has 17 amino acids. The V end lost 1 base, the J end lost 2 bases, and 14 bases lay between the germline ends. The CDR3 region has the DNA TGTGCCAGCAGCTTAGGGTACTGGGGCAAAAACACCGGGGAGCTGTTTTTT. It translates to CASSLGYWGKNTGELFF.